Listed here are 17 T cell receptor beta chains from one sample, sequenced in a study of cytotoxic CD8 clonotypes in ibrutinib-treated CLL. The protocol was immunoSEQ multiplex PCR, while the TCRdb copy is restricted to in-frame clones and leaves out a portion. The repertoire holds 140,000 to 150,000 clones, with around 76% as singletons. The sequencing here drew on PBMCs, taken after 24 months of ibrutinib treatment. The source of these receptors is a human donor with chronic lymphocytic leukemia.

The J gene is TRBJ2-5, the V gene TRBV19; a possible D gene is TRBD2 (6 bases). The germline V gene has CDR1 LNHDA and CDR2 SQIVND (reference sequence). This CDR3 spans 13 amino acids. The V end lost 6 bases, the J end lost 3 bases, and 11 bases lay between the germline ends. The DNA of the CDR3 is TGTGCCAGTAGAGGGACGGGGGAAGAGACCCAGTACTTC. Protein: CASRGTGEETQYF.

V is TRBV4-2 and J is TRBJ2-1; 9 nucleotides line up with TRBD2. CDR3 length: 20 amino acids. In germline, CDR1 is LGHNA, CDR2 YNFKEQ. With 0 bases clipped from V and 0 bases from J, the junction kept 12 bases outside the gene matches. The CDR3 protein is CASSQDTSGGPLGSYNEQFF. CDR3 bases: TGTGCCAGCAGCCAAGATACGAGCGGGGGGCCCCTTGGCTCCTACAATGAGCAGTTCTTC.

J is TRBJ2-1 and V is TRBV28, with D possibly being TRBD2 (6 bases). V dropped 5 bases and J dropped 12 bases, with 17 bases sitting between them. The CDR3 runs to 13 residues. CDR1 is MDHEN, CDR2 SYDVKM, per germline. CDR3 protein: CASSIPAGEGQFF. In DNA form, the CDR3 reads TGTGCCAGCAGTATTCCAGCGGGCGAGGGGCAGTTCTTC.

The rearrangement links TRBV5-6 to TRBJ1-5; TRBD1 matches at 9 bases. This CDR3 is 15 amino acids long. Germline-derived CDR1 and CDR2 are SGHDT and YYEEEE. J gave up 4 bases and V 4 bases, and 6 bases lay outside the gene matches. The CDR3 is CASSRGTGLNQPQHF. CDR3 bases: TGTGCCAGCAGCCGCGGGACAGGGCTTAATCAGCCCCAGCATTTT. Full variable domain (outside the CDR3, taken from reference TRBV5-6 and TRBJ1-5): DAGVTQSPTHLIKTRGQQVTLRCSPKSGHDTVSWYQQALGQGPQFIFQYYEEEERQRGNFPDRFSGHQFPNYSSELNVNALLLGDSALYLCASSRGTGLNQPQHFGDGTRLSIL.

A single count supports this clone. This chain links TRBV21-1 with TRBJ1-4; the table assigns TRBD1, which was not confirmed against the DNA. TRBV21-1 is reported as a pseudogene. This CDR3 has 14 residues. In DNA, the CDR3 is TGTGCCAGCAGCAAAATACAGGGGGGGGAAAAACTGTTTTTT. Protein product: CASSKIQGGEKLFF.

The CDR3, as DNA: TGTGCCAGTACCTCATGGGTCAGTGAAAAACTGTTTTTT. Protein product: CASTSWVSEKLFF. The chain uses TRBV19 and TRBJ1-4, with D uncertain. The CDR3 runs 13 residues. The V and J ends lost 7 bases and 7 bases respectively, with 13 bases between them. CDR1 and CDR2 (germline): LNHDA, SQIVND (reference sequence).

The chain combines TRBV6-6 with TRBJ2-3, with 9 bases matching TRBD1. The CDR3 has 15 residues. J was trimmed by 1 base and V by 2 bases; bases with no gene match: 1. The germline V gene has CDR1 MNHNY and CDR2 SVGAGI (reference sequence). CDR3 region: CASSYRTGGTDTQYF. The CDR3 DNA follows: TGTGCCAGCAGTTACAGGACAGGGGGCACAGATACGCAGTATTTT.

The genes are TRBV19 and TRBJ2-7, with TRBD1 matching over 7 bases. Trimming took 6 bases from V and 0 from J; bases not matched to a gene: 8. This CDR3 comprises 15 residues. From germline, CDR1 is LNHDA and CDR2 SQIVND (reference sequence). CDR3 coding DNA: TGTGCCAGTAGCTCTCCGGGACAGCCCTCCTACGAGCAGTACTTC. Protein product: CASSSPGQPSYEQYF.

This chain joins TRBV4-3 and TRBJ2-7; D may match TRBD1 or TRBD2 (6 bases each). CDR1 and CDR2 (germline): LGHNA, YSLEER. The CDR3 consists of 15 residues. Between the trimmed V and J ends, which lost 3 bases and 2 bases, there was a span of 14 bases. The CDR3 DNA reads as TGCGCCAGCAGCCACCTAGAGGGGGGCGCCTACGAGCAGTACTTC. This gives the protein CASSHLEGGAYEQYF.

Worth noting for this clone: The likely explanation is a read error, given a far larger clone one base away. The identical CDR3 is also encoded by other nucleotide sequences in the sample. J is TRBJ2-7 and V is TRBV6-5; 9 bases map to TRBD1. CDR1 is MNHEY and CDR2 is SVGAGI in the germline V gene. The length of the CDR3 is 12 residues. The J segment lost 7 bases and the V segment lost 7 bases, leaving 5 bases of the junction unmatched. CDR3 coding DNA: TGTGCCAGCACCCGACAGGGGGGGGAGCAGTACTTC. It specifies CASTRQGGEQYF.

The chain joins TRBV29-1 to TRBJ1-5; 9 bases line up with TRBD1. Germline V gene lookup returns CDR1 SQVTM and CDR2 ANQGSEA. The CDR3 sequence is 17 residues long. The junction had 12 bases not matched to a gene; V was cut back by 6 bases and J by 0 bases. The DNA of the CDR3 is TGCAGCGTAGCAAACCGGGACAGGGACCATAGCAATCAGCCCCAGCATTTT. It translates to CSVANRDRDHSNQPQHF.

The chain employs TRBV30 and TRBJ1-2; D might be TRBD1 (5 bases). V was trimmed by 0 bases and J by 7 bases, leaving 21 bases between them. The CDR3 length is 16 residues. Germline-derived CDR1 and CDR2 are GTSNPN and SVGIG (reference sequence). CDR3 DNA sequence: TGTGCCTGGAGTGTACCCACTCAGGGCCGGGGGGGTGGCTACACCTTC. This sequence encodes CAWSVPTQGRGGGYTF.

This chain links TRBV13 with TRBJ2-2, with D maybe TRBD2 (5 bases). Germline assignment: CDR1 PRHDT and CDR2 FYEKMQ (reference sequence). This CDR3 has 14 residues. The V gene lost 6 bases and the J gene lost 4 bases, with 12 bases spanning the gap. CDR3 amino acids: CASREALGTGELFF. The CDR3 DNA follows: TGTGCCAGCAGGGAGGCTCTGGGCACCGGGGAGCTGTTTTTT.

The CDR3 here is CASSSQSGGNGGPQHF. DNA for the CDR3: TGTGCCAGCAGCTCCCAGAGTGGCGGCAACGGCGGACCCCAGCATTTT. The chain uses TRBV7-2 and TRBJ1-5; D is unclear. The CDR3 loop spans 16 amino acids. The V gene lost 4 bases and the J gene lost 10 bases, with 23 bases spanning the gap. The germline CDR1 and CDR2 sequences are SGHTA and FQGNSA.

The chain couples TRBV16 to TRBJ2-6; possibly TRBD2 for D (6 bases). The CDR3 has 16 amino acids. Trimming removed 4 bases at V and 9 bases at J, with 19 bases between. The germline V gene has CDR1 KGHSY and CDR2 FQNENV. This CDR3 reads CASSPAEGRVGNVLTF. As DNA, the CDR3 is TGTGCCAGCAGCCCGGCGGAGGGCAGGGTGGGCAACGTCCTGACTTTC.

The chain has TRBV9 and TRBJ2-1; 7 bases agree with TRBD2. CDR1 and CDR2 from the germline V gene are SGDLS and YYNGEE. J gave up 5 bases and V 0 bases, and 5 bases lay outside the gene matches. The CDR3 totals 15 residues. CDR3 nucleotide sequence: TGTGCCAGCAGCGTAGGGCCTAGCGGTCACAATGAGCAGTTCTTC. Translating it yields CASSVGPSGHNEQFF. The variable domain in full, completed from reference TRBV9 and TRBJ2-1, reads DSGVTQTPKHLITATGQRVTLRCSPRSGDLSVYWYQQSLDQGLQFLIQYYNGEERAKGNILERFSAQQFPDLHSELNLSSLELGDSALYFCASSVGPSGHNEQFFGPGTRLTVL.

The V gene is TRBV6-1, the J gene TRBJ1-3, with D hard to call. Per germline, CDR1 MNHNS and CDR2 SASEGT. This CDR3 region has 18 residues. Trimming cost V 3 bases and J 4 bases, with 22 bases left between them. CDR3 DNA sequence: TGTGCCAGCAGTGATGACTTCCCGAACTCTCCGGGGGGAAACACCATATATTTT. Residues: CASSDDFPNSPGGNTIYF.